These 27 T cell receptor beta chains share one sample of origin, sequenced in a study of T cell changes during pregnancy in multiple sclerosis (dated by TCRdb to about 2019). The method was the immunoSEQ multiplex PCR assay. TCRdb holds this immuneACCESS table with in-frame rearrangements only. Some clones are missing; in checked studies, unresolved V genes explain under half, and the rest has no known cause. A total of approximately 40,000 clones appear in this sample, approximately 88% of them only once. Approximately 5.1% of the sample lies in the top ten. Sequences were derived from peripheral blood, sampled in the first trimester of pregnancy. The receptor set was obtained from a female donor in good health, enrolled as a control in a pregnancy study.

The chain joins TRBV28 to TRBJ1-2; a possible D gene is TRBD1 (6 bases). The V gene lost 3 bases and the J gene lost 4 bases, with 21 bases spanning the gap. This CDR3 region has 17 residues. Germline lookup yields CDR1 MDHEN and CDR2 SYDVKM. CDR3 sequence: CASSLFGGARVVYGYTF. The CDR3 DNA is TGTGCCAGCAGTTTGTTTGGGGGCGCGAGGGTCGTCTATGGCTACACCTTC.

The chain has TRBV2 and TRBJ1-2; the match to TRBD1 covers 7 bases. This CDR3 region has 15 residues. Germline V gene lookup returns CDR1 SNHLY and CDR2 FYNNEI. J lost 4 bases, V lost 3 bases, and 8 bases had no gene match. CDR3 loop: CASSEWQGGIYGYTF. CDR3 DNA: TGTGCCAGCAGTGAGTGGCAGGGGGGAATCTATGGCTACACCTTC.

This clone has just one count. This chain connects TRBV28 to TRBJ2-7, with D tentatively TRBD2 (5 bases). CDR1 MDHEN and CDR2 SYDVKM come from the germline V gene. Deletions cut 5 bases from V and 2 bases from J, with 16 bases between. This CDR3 region has 15 residues. CDR3 in DNA: TGTGCCAGCAGTCTCCCGGGAAAGGTCGCCTACGAGCAGTACTTC. Encoded protein: CASSLPGKVAYEQYF.

V and J are TRBV29-1 and TRBJ1-3; perhaps TRBD1 as D (6 bases). Germline CDR1 is SQVTM and CDR2 is ANQGSEA. Trimming removed 3 bases from V and 8 bases from J, with 11 bases in between. This CDR3 region has 12 residues. The CDR3 loop is CSVERQADTIYF. CDR3 sequence (DNA): TGCAGCGTTGAGCGACAGGCAGACACCATATATTTT.

J is TRBJ1-1 and V is TRBV6-1, with TRBD1 identical over 8 bases. The CDR3 consists of 13 residues. The V and J ends lost 6 bases and 10 bases, in that order; junction bases with no gene match: 10. Germline V CDR1 and CDR2: MNHNS, SASEGT. CDR3 sequence: CASSGQGSFPAFF. CDR3 in DNA: TGTGCCAGCAGCGGACAGGGATCGTTTCCAGCTTTCTTT.

The DNA of the CDR3 is TGCGCCAGCAGCCAAGACTTTCAGTCTGAAGCTTTCTTT. This gives the protein CASSQDFQSEAFF. The chain links TRBV4-3 to TRBJ1-1, with D unresolved. The V and J ends lost 0 bases and 6 bases respectively, with 8 bases between them. The germline gives CDR1 LGHNA, CDR2 YSLEER. The CDR3 is 13 amino acids.

V is TRBV7-2 and J is TRBJ1-2, with D maybe TRBD1 (6 bases). The CDR3 is 14 amino acids. Germline assignment: CDR1 SGHTA and CDR2 FQGNSA. Trimming took off 3 bases at V and 4 bases at J, with 12 bases between the two ends. The CDR3 sequence: CASSFFPGAYGYTF. CDR3 DNA sequence: TGTGCCAGCAGCTTTTTCCCAGGGGCCTATGGCTACACCTTC.

This rearrangement joins TRBV9 to TRBJ2-5, with 9 bases aligning to TRBD2. Germline loops: CDR1 SGDLS, CDR2 YYNGEE. The CDR3 extends over 17 amino acids. Trimming removed 0 bases from V and 0 bases from J; junction bases left unmatched: 6. The CDR3 loop reads CASSVGLAGSYQETQYF. CDR3 bases: TGTGCCAGCAGCGTAGGGCTAGCGGGGTCATACCAAGAGACCCAGTACTTC.

CDR3 residues: CASSSPGLAGDYTGELFF. CDR3 DNA sequence: TGTGCCAGCAGCTCCCCTGGACTAGCGGGAGATTACACCGGGGAGCTGTTTTTT. The genes are TRBV28 and TRBJ2-2; TRBD2 matches at 13 bases. The CDR3 is 18 residues long. Germline V gives CDR1 MDHEN, CDR2 SYDVKM. With 6 bases clipped from V and 3 bases from J, the junction kept 10 bases outside the gene matches.

This chain uses TRBV6-5 with TRBJ2-3, with 8 bases matching TRBD1. V lost 2 bases, J lost 8 bases, and 9 bases stayed unmatched. The CDR3 runs to 15 residues. Germline loops: CDR1 MNHEY, CDR2 SVGAGI. The CDR3 spells CASSYKGQGAGTQYF. CDR3 DNA: TGTGCCAGCAGTTACAAAGGTCAGGGGGCTGGTACGCAGTATTTT.

In nucleotides, the CDR3 is TGTGCCAGCAGTGGAGGGATCGGGGGGGGGTCCTACGAGCAGTACTTC. Its protein product is CASSGGIGGGSYEQYF. The chain couples TRBV6-1 to TRBJ2-7; 8 bases line up with TRBD2. CDR3 length: 16 amino acids. Germline CDR1 and CDR2: MNHNS and SASEGT. V shed 4 bases and J 1 base; nucleotides not matched to a gene: 9.

The rearrangement uses TRBV5-4 and TRBJ2-7; no definite D call. V lost 2 bases and J lost 3, with 6 bases in between. Germline V gene lookup returns CDR1 SGHNT and CDR2 YYREEE (reference sequence). This CDR3 has 12 residues. This chain's CDR3 is CASSFDNYEQYF. Written as DNA, the CDR3 is TGTGCCAGCAGCTTTGACAACTACGAGCAGTACTTC.

This chain connects TRBV10-3 to TRBJ2-3; possibly TRBD2 for D (5 bases). The V and J ends lost 10 bases and 1 base respectively, with 15 bases between them. Germline V CDR1 and CDR2: ENHRY, SYGVKD. This CDR3 is 14 amino acids long. CDR3 coding DNA: TGTGCCACCCTGGGGAGCTGGGGCACAGATACGCAGTATTTT. Protein product: CATLGSWGTDTQYF.

DNA of the CDR3: TGCGCCAGCAGCTTGGGGGCCCCCCTTTACAATGAGCAGTTCTTC. Encoded protein: CASSLGAPLYNEQFF. The chain is built from TRBV5-1 and TRBJ2-1; D not certain. The CDR3 contains 15 residues. The V gene lost 0 bases and the J gene lost 4 bases, with 11 bases spanning the gap. Germline V gene lookup returns CDR1 SGHRS and CDR2 YFSETQ. The full variable domain, completed using reference TRBV5-1 and TRBJ2-1, is KAGVTQTPRYLIKTRGQQVTLSCSPISGHRSVSWYQQTPGQGLQFLFEYFSETQRNKGNFPGRFSGRQFSNSRSEMNVSTLELGDSALYLCASSLGAPLYNEQFFGPGTRLTVL.

The chain carries TRBV6-6 and TRBJ1-4; a possible D gene is TRBD1 (5 bases). Germline V gene sequence: CDR1 MNHNY, CDR2 SVGAGI (reference sequence). The CDR3 extends over 15 amino acids. The ends were cut back, 2 bases at V and 7 bases at J, with 14 bases in the middle. The CDR3 here is CASSYEGAGGEKLFF. The CDR3 DNA reads TGTGCCAGCAGTTACGAAGGGGCCGGGGGTGAAAAACTGTTTTTT.

The chain carries TRBV7-9 and TRBJ2-2; 9 positions match TRBD2. The CDR3 loop spans 15 amino acids. The J segment lost 2 bases and the V segment lost 5 bases, leaving 3 bases of the junction unmatched. CDR1 and CDR2 (germline): SEHNR, FQNEAQ (reference sequence). CDR3 in amino acids: CASSAGLANTGELFF. CDR3 DNA sequence: TGTGCCAGCAGCGCGGGACTAGCTAACACCGGGGAGCTGTTTTTT.

This chain joins TRBV30 and TRBJ1-5; the D gene is possibly TRBD1 (6 bases). V lost 5 bases and J lost 3, with 17 bases in between. The CDR3 totals 15 residues. In germline, CDR1 is GTSNPN, CDR2 SVGIG (reference sequence). The DNA for the CDR3 is TGTGCCTGGTCCTCAGGGGAGGGGTACAATCAGCCCCAGCATTTT. This sequence encodes CAWSSGEGYNQPQHF.

CDR3 nucleotides: TGTGCCAGCAGTTCTTCCGGGACAGGGGGCAACTCCTACAATGAGCAGTTCTTC. Residues: CASSSSGTGGNSYNEQFF. The chain employs TRBV2 and TRBJ2-1; TRBD1 matches at 12 bases. V trimming: 5 bases; J trimming: 0 bases; junction bases outside the gene matches: 8. The germline V gene has CDR1 SNHLY and CDR2 FYNNEI. This CDR3 comprises 18 residues. Together with reference TRBV2 and TRBJ2-1, the CDR3 gives the full variable domain: EPEVTQTPSHQVTQMGQEVILRCVPISNHLYFYWYRQILGQKVEFLVSFYNNEISEKSEIFDDQFSVERPDGSNFTLKIRSTKLEDSAMYFCASSSSGTGGNSYNEQFFGPGTRLTVL.

The chain is built from TRBV10-3 and TRBJ1-5, with D perhaps TRBD1 (5 bases). Germline V gene sequence: CDR1 ENHRY, CDR2 SYGVKD. Trimming shortened V by 4 bases and J by 0 bases, and 16 bases separated the two germline ends. This CDR3 is 17 amino acids long. CDR3 loop: CAISGVGQNFSNQPQHF. CDR3 nucleotides: TGTGCCATCAGTGGGGTGGGGCAGAACTTTAGCAATCAGCCCCAGCATTTT.

The chain carries TRBV5-4 and TRBJ1-2, with D possibly being TRBD1 (5 bases). The V end lost 1 base, the J end lost 2 bases, and 9 bases lay between the germline ends. The CDR3 covers 14 residues. Germline V lookup: CDR1 SGHNT, CDR2 YYREEE (reference sequence). The CDR3 sequence is CASSLSRVNYGYTF. The DNA for the CDR3 is TGTGCCAGCAGCTTGAGCAGGGTAAACTATGGCTACACCTTC.

The J gene is TRBJ1-4, the V gene TRBV5-1; the match to TRBD1 covers 12 bases. V lost 0 bases to trimming and J lost 8 bases; unmatched junction nucleotides: 2. The CDR3 runs to 15 residues. Germline CDR1 SGHRS, CDR2 YFSETQ. The CDR3 spells CASSLDGTGGEKLFF. The CDR3 coding sequence is TGCGCCAGCAGCTTGGACGGGACAGGGGGCGAAAAACTGTTTTTT.

This clone was recorded a few times. J is TRBJ1-5 and V is TRBV19; 9 nucleotides align to TRBD1. CDR1 LNHDA and CDR2 SQIVND come from the germline V gene (reference sequence). J lost 6 bases, V lost 6 bases, and 9 bases had no gene match. The CDR3 is 15 residues long. CDR3 loop: CASRERTGVSQPQHF. The CDR3 nucleotides read TGTGCCAGTAGGGAGAGGACAGGGGTTAGTCAGCCCCAGCATTTT.

The CDR3, as DNA: TGTGCCAGCAGCTTTGGGACACCCTATGGCTACACCTTC. Its translation: CASSFGTPYGYTF. The chain joins TRBV7-2 to TRBJ1-2; TRBD1 might be the D (6 bases). V lost 3 bases and J 4 bases, leaving 9 bases between the germline ends. The CDR3 has 13 residues. Germline CDR1 SGHTA, CDR2 FQGNSA.

The chain carries TRBV5-4 and TRBJ2-5; 7 nucleotides line up with TRBD2. Germline V gene data show CDR1 as SGHNT and CDR2 as YYREEE (reference sequence). V lost 3 bases, J lost 5 bases, and 7 bases stayed unmatched. The CDR3 spans 14 residues. The CDR3 nucleotides are TGTGCCAGCAGCTCGGCGGGGGTCCTCGAGACCCAGTACTTC. Translated, it gives CASSSAGVLETQYF. The full variable domain, completed using reference TRBV5-4 and TRBJ2-5, is ETGVTQSPTHLIKTRGQQVTLRCSSQSGHNTVSWYQQALGQGPQFIFQYYREEENGRGNFPPRFSGLQFPNYSSELNVNALELDDSALYLCASSSAGVLETQYFGPGTRLLVL.

J is TRBJ2-7 and V is TRBV11-3; TRBD2 might be the D (6 bases). The CDR3 is 18 residues long. Trimming took 0 bases from V and 2 from J, leaving 20 bases between them. The germline gives CDR1 SGHNT, CDR2 YENEEA. This CDR3 is CASSLDRGGGAGTYEQYF. The CDR3 nucleotides read TGTGCCAGCAGCTTAGATCGAGGCGGAGGAGCGGGCACCTACGAGCAGTACTTC.

A single count supports this clone. J is TRBJ1-6 and V is TRBV4-3; 10 nucleotides match TRBD1. CDR3 size: 14 residues. Trimming removed 3 bases from V and 9 bases from J; junction bases left unmatched: 2. Per germline, CDR1 LGHNA and CDR2 YSLEER. CDR3 nucleotides: TGCGCCAGCAGCCACGACAGGGGGCTTTCACCCCTCCACTTT. This encodes CASSHDRGLSPLHF.

V and J are TRBV6-5 and TRBJ1-3, with D perhaps matching TRBD1 (5 bases). Germline CDR1 is MNHEY and CDR2 is SVGAGI. V lost 0 bases and J lost 6, with 12 bases in between. CDR3 length: 15 amino acids. CDR3 DNA sequence: TGTGCCAGCAGTTACTCTAAGGGGCTAACAAACACCATATATTTT. It codes for CASSYSKGLTNTIYF.